These T cell receptor beta chains were read from a single sample in a study of CD8 T cells in ankylosing spondylitis. TCRdb processed the 5' RACE reads anew with MiXCR; each CDR3 protein has one entry. The sample shows some 800,000 distinct CDR3 sequences, 10% to 15% of them seen only once. The sample consisted of blood, either unsorted or a sorted T cell fraction (not recorded which). The source of these receptors is a male donor with ankylosing spondylitis. The CDR3 runs from the conserved cysteine through the conserved F or W. The D gene is left open where the match is weak. Expanded clones get a size class; other rows say once, few or many, or leave the size out.

D,length,J,V,size,DNA,CDR3
TRBD1,17,TRBJ1-6,TRBV4-3,few,TGCGCCAGCAGCCCTGGACAGGTGGGATCCTATAATTCACCCCTCCACTTT,CASSPGQVGSYNSPLHF
TRBD1,16,TRBJ2-3,TRBV9,few,TGTGCCAGCAGCCGAACGACGGGACAGGGGACAGATACGCAGTATTTT,CASSRTTGQGTDTQYF
TRBD2,14,TRBJ2-5,TRBV20-1,few,TGCAGTGCTAGACTAGCGGGAGCGGAAGAGACCCAGTACTTC,CSARLAGAEETQYF
TRBD2,15,TRBJ2-7,TRBV20-1,few,TGCAGTGCTACCCCAGCGGGGGCCTACTCCTACGAGCAGTACTTC,CSATPAGAYSYEQYF
TRBD2,14,TRBJ2-4,TRBV29-1,many,TGCAGCGTTACGCCGCCGGGACTAGGAAACATTCAGTACTTC,CSVTPPGLGNIQYF
NA,14,TRBJ1-2,TRBV5-1,many,TGCGCCAGCAGCTTGGACACGACTAACTATGGCTACACCTTC,CASSLDTTNYGYTF
TRBD1,13,TRBJ2-3,TRBV5-1,few,TGCGCCAGCAGCTGGACAGGGGAAGATACGCAGTATTTT,CASSWTGEDTQYF
NA,16,TRBJ1-1,TRBV9,many,TGTGCCAGCAGCCCTCAACAGGGAGTCATGAACACTGAAGCTTTCTTT,CASSPQQGVMNTEAFF
NA,15,TRBJ2-7,TRBV7-2,few,TGTGCCAGCAGCTTAGTCAGGGGAGGGGTCTACGAGCAGTACTTC,CASSLVRGGVYEQYF
NA,14,TRBJ1-1,TRBV7-9,NA,TGTGCCAGCAGCCCAACCGGAATTCTCGCAGCGGCTTTCTTT,CASSPTGILAAAFF
TRBD1,20,TRBJ1-4,TRBV11-2,NA,TGTGCCAGCAGCTTGTCCTCCGGGACAGGGGTCATGGAGTCTAATGAAAAACTGTTTTTT,CASSLSSGTGVMESNEKLFF
NA,14,TRBJ2-3,TRBV29-1,many,TGCAGCGTTGCCCGGGGGTCTAGCACAGATACGCAGTATTTT,CSVARGSSTDTQYF
NA,14,TRBJ1-5,TRBV6-1,NA,TGTGCCAGCACCCCGTCGTGGGGCAATCAGCCCCAGCATTTT,CASTPSWGNQPQHF
NA,12,TRBJ2-1,TRBV20-1,many,TGCAGTGCTAGAGGACAAGTCAATGAGCAGTTCTTC,CSARGQVNEQFF
NA,16,TRBJ1-5,TRBV6-2/TRBV6-3,NA,TGTGCCAGCAGGCCACCCCTGGCGTTAAAGAATCAGCCCCAGCATTTT,CASRPPLALKNQPQHF
NA,16,TRBJ1-1,TRBV20-1,few,TGCAGTGCTAGAATTGTTAGTCCCGGGAGGAACACTGAAGCTTTCTTT,CSARIVSPGRNTEAFF
NA,13,TRBJ2-5,TRBV5-1,NA,TGCGCCAGCAGTCCTGCCGGGGTCGAGACCCAGTACTTC,CASSPAGVETQYF
NA,13,TRBJ2-6,TRBV6-6,NA,TGTGCCAGCACGGGGTCCGGGGCCAACGTCCTGACTTTC,CASTGSGANVLTF
TRBD2,18,TRBJ2-5,TRBV20-1,NA,TGCAGTGCTAGAGCCGGTGCCAGACTAGCACGAACCCAAGAGACCCAGTACTTC,CSARAGARLARTQETQYF
TRBD1,16,TRBJ2-7,TRBV7-8,few,TGTGCCAGCAGGCGTTCCCGGGACAGGGGAGCCTACGAGCAGTACTTC,CASRRSRDRGAYEQYF
TRBD2,16,TRBJ2-3,TRBV5-1,few,TGCGCCAGCAGCCGAGGACTAGCAGCTACGGGGGATACGCAGTATTTT,CASSRGLAATGDTQYF
TRBD2,14,TRBJ2-7,TRBV28,NA,TGTGCCAGCACCCGAGGGGACTATATCCACGAGCAGTACTTC,CASTRGDYIHEQYF
TRBD2,15,TRBJ2-2,TRBV7-9,NA,TGTGCCAGCAGCTTATCACTAGCGGACACCGGGGAGCTGTTTTTT,CASSLSLADTGELFF
NA,16,TRBJ2-1,TRBV7-2,NA,TGTGCCAGCAGCCCGAAAAGAGGTTTGGGTAACAATGAGCAGTTCTTC,CASSPKRGLGNNEQFF
NA,15,TRBJ1-2,TRBV4-3,few,TGCGCCAGCAGCCGTCTTGTAGGATTTGACTATGGCTACACCTTC,CASSRLVGFDYGYTF
TRBD2,18,TRBJ2-7,TRBV28,few,TGTGCCAGCAGTTTACCAACCCCGGGACTAGCTGAGTCCTACGAGCAGTACTTC,CASSLPTPGLAESYEQYF
NA,16,TRBJ2-7,TRBV4-3,few,TGCGCCAGCAGCCAAGATCTAGGGACATGGGAATGGGAGCAGTACTTC,CASSQDLGTWEWEQYF
NA,17,TRBJ2-2,TRBV5-1,NA,TGCGCCAGCAGCCGAGGGGCGTCAGGGAGTTTCACCGGGGAGCTGTTTTTT,CASSRGASGSFTGELFF
NA,14,TRBJ1-3,TRBV6-5,many,TGTGCCAGCAGTTCTCAGGGTTCTGGAAACACCATATATTTT,CASSSQGSGNTIYF
NA,13,TRBJ2-1,TRBV20-1,few,TGCAGTGCTCTCGGGCCGAGAGACAATGAGCAGTTCTTC,CSALGPRDNEQFF
TRBD1,15,TRBJ1-5,TRBV20-1,few,TGCAGTGCGCGAGCGGCGGGACAGCCAAATCAGCCCCAGCATTTT,CSARAAGQPNQPQHF
NA,15,TRBJ1-4,TRBV20-1,many,TGCAGTGCTAGAGATTGGCCTGCAACTAATGAAAAACTGTTTTTT,CSARDWPATNEKLFF
NA,14,TRBJ1-3,TRBV5-1,NA,TGCGCCAGCAGCGACCCAGTTACTGGAAACACCATATATTTT,CASSDPVTGNTIYF
TRBD1,15,TRBJ1-1,TRBV5-1,NA,TGCGCCAGCAGCTCCCCGGACAGGGACCAGCCTGAAGCTTTCTTT,CASSSPDRDQPEAFF
TRBD2,17,TRBJ2-5,TRBV5-1,few,TGCGCCAGCAGCTCTTGGGGAGGGCCAGAAGGAGAAGAGACCCAGTACTTC,CASSSWGGPEGEETQYF
NA,13,TRBJ1-2,TRBV7-2,few,TGTGCCAGCAGCCAGGGACCGGCGGCAAGCTACACCTTC,CASSQGPAASYTF
TRBD2,14,TRBJ2-5,TRBV7-7,NA,TGTGCTAGCAGCATAGCGGGAGGGCGAGAGACCCAGTACTTC,CASSIAGGRETQYF
NA,12,TRBJ1-1,TRBV20-1,many,TGCAGTGCTAGAGTGGAGAACACTGAAGCTTTCTTT,CSARVENTEAFF
NA,12,TRBJ1-1,TRBV12-3/TRBV12-4,few,TGTGCCAGCAGTTTCCCCGATGCCGAAGCTTTCTTT,CASSFPDAEAFF
TRBD1,14,TRBJ2-3,TRBV5-1,many,TGCGCCAGCAGCTTCGACAGGGGCACAGATACGCAGTATTTT,CASSFDRGTDTQYF
NA,17,TRBJ1-5,TRBV6-2/TRBV6-3,NA,TGTGCCAGCAGTTACGCCTTTAATTCGTTACTCAATCAGCCCCAGCATTTT,CASSYAFNSLLNQPQHF
NA,15,TRBJ1-5,TRBV24-1,NA,TGTGCCACCAGTGACCCCCGGAACGGCAATCAGCCCCAGCATTTT,CATSDPRNGNQPQHF
TRBD1,15,TRBJ1-5,TRBV7-2,NA,TGTGCCAGCAGCTCAATACAGGGGCTGGGGCAGCCCCAGCATTTT,CASSSIQGLGQPQHF
NA,14,TRBJ2-7,TRBV20-1,NA,TGCAGTGCTAGCGGACCCCACCGCTCCTACGAGCAGTACTTC,CSASGPHRSYEQYF
NA,13,TRBJ1-6,TRBV7-9,NA,TGTGCCAGCACTCCAGCCATTCATTCACCCCTCCACTTT,CASTPAIHSPLHF
NA,14,TRBJ1-1,TRBV20-1,NA,TGCAGTGCTAGAGGATTTAGACTGAACACTAAAGCTTTCTTT,CSARGFRLNTKAFF
TRBD1,14,TRBJ1-4,TRBV12-3/TRBV12-4,many,TGTGCCAGCATCAAACAGGGGGCGCGGGAAAAACTGTTTTTT,CASIKQGAREKLFF
NA,15,TRBJ2-7,TRBV14,few,TGTGCCAGCAGCCAAGCGCGTAGCCCAGGGAAAGAGCAGTACTTC,CASSQARSPGKEQYF
NA,14,TRBJ2-1,TRBV20-1,NA,TGCAGTGGCCTCTCACTAGATATCTACAATGAGCAGTTCTTC,CSGLSLDIYNEQFF
NA,14,TRBJ2-7,TRBV20-1,NA,TGCAGTGCTAGAGAGCCGCTGGCAGGATACGAGCAGTACTTC,CSAREPLAGYEQYF
TRBD2,13,TRBJ2-3,TRBV20-1,many,TGCAGTCCGAGCCGGGGGGGCACAGATACGCAGTATTTT,CSPSRGGTDTQYF
NA,14,TRBJ2-7,TRBV20-1,few,TGCAGTGCTAGAGATCGAGTGGGAATCTACGAGCAGTACTTC,CSARDRVGIYEQYF
NA,15,TRBJ1-1,TRBV4-3,few,TGCGCCAGCAGCCAAGATGAGGGGATGAACACTGAAGCTTTCTTT,CASSQDEGMNTEAFF